These T cell receptor beta chains were read from a single sample in a study of radiotherapy plus CTLA-4 blockade in lung cancer. The protocol was immunoSEQ multiplex PCR, while the TCRdb copy is restricted to in-frame clones and leaves out a portion. The sample holds tens of thousands of clones, around 77% seen once. The specimen comprised peripheral blood, sampled from a patient treated with radiotherapy plus ipilimumab. The origin of the receptors is a human donor with non-small cell lung cancer who had stable disease on radiotherapy plus ipilimumab. Both conserved end residues are part of each CDR3. The D gene is left open where the match is weak. Only part of the rows carry a size: once, few, many, or a class if the clone is expanded.

D gene: -
V gene: TRBV20-1
J gene: TRBJ1-1
clone size: -
CDR3 DNA: TGCAGTGCTACCCGGGTAGGTGAAGCTTTCTTT
CDR3 protein: CSATRVGEAFF

D gene: -
V gene: TRBV30
J gene: TRBJ2-1
clone size: -
CDR3 DNA: TGTGCCTGGAGTCCCCTGTCCTACAATGAGCAGTTCTTC
CDR3 protein: CAWSPLSYNEQFF

D gene: TRBD2
V gene: TRBV11-1
J gene: TRBJ2-1
clone size: -
CDR3 DNA: TGTGCCAGCAGCTTTAGAGCGGGGGAATACGATGAGCAGTTCTTC
CDR3 protein: CASSFRAGEYDEQFF

D gene: TRBD1
V gene: TRBV5-1
J gene: TRBJ1-1
clone size: -
CDR3 DNA: TGCGCCAGCAGCGGGGGTGGGGCAGGGGGCACTGAAGCTTTCTTT
CDR3 protein: CASSGGGAGGTEAFF

D gene: -
V gene: TRBV11-3
J gene: TRBJ2-2
clone size: -
CDR3 DNA: TGTGCCAGCAAAGGGGGCACCGGGGAGCTGTTTTTT
CDR3 protein: CASKGGTGELFF

D gene: -
V gene: TRBV10-2
J gene: TRBJ2-1
clone size: -
CDR3 DNA: TGCGCCAGCAGGCGGGGTCCCCAGGCCGACGGGGAGCAGTTCTTC
CDR3 protein: CASRRGPQADGEQFF

D gene: TRBD2
V gene: TRBV6-1
J gene: TRBJ2-3
clone size: -
CDR3 DNA: TGTGCCAGCAGTGGACTAGCGGGGGGGAACACAGATACGCAGTATTTT
CDR3 protein: CASSGLAGGNTDTQYF

D gene: -
V gene: TRBV27
J gene: TRBJ2-6
clone size: -
CDR3 DNA: TGTGCCAGCAGTTTAAAACCCCCCGGAGGAGCTGGGGCCAACGTCCTGACTTTC
CDR3 protein: CASSLKPPGGAGANVLTF

D gene: -
V gene: TRBV5-4
J gene: TRBJ2-5
clone size: -
CDR3 DNA: TGTGCCAGCAGCATTGGACATCTGGAGACCCAGTACTTC
CDR3 protein: CASSIGHLETQYF

D gene: TRBD2
V gene: TRBV10-2
J gene: TRBJ2-5
clone size: -
CDR3 DNA: TGCGCCAGCAAACGACGACTAGCGGGGCAAGAGACCCAGTACTTC
CDR3 protein: CASKRRLAGQETQYF

D gene: -
V gene: TRBV18
J gene: TRBJ1-1
clone size: -
CDR3 DNA: TGTGCCAGCTCACCTACACCAATAAACACTGAAGCTTTCTTT
CDR3 protein: CASSPTPINTEAFF

D gene: -
V gene: TRBV6-5
J gene: TRBJ1-2
clone size: -
CDR3 DNA: TGTGCCAGCAGCAGGGAGGGGAGCTATGGCTACACCTTC
CDR3 protein: CASSREGSYGYTF

D gene: -
V gene: TRBV18
J gene: TRBJ2-3
clone size: -
CDR3 DNA: TGTGCCAGCTCACCACGGAGGTTCACAGATACGCAGTATTTT
CDR3 protein: CASSPRRFTDTQYF

D gene: -
V gene: TRBV6-6
J gene: TRBJ1-6
clone size: few
CDR3 DNA: TGTGCCAGCAGTTACCAACCCCGGGGGGATTCACCCCTCCACTTT
CDR3 protein: CASSYQPRGDSPLHF

D gene: TRBD1
V gene: TRBV13
J gene: TRBJ2-7
clone size: -
CDR3 DNA: TGTGCCAGCAGCCAAGGGGGACAGGGGTCCCACGAGCAGTACTTC
CDR3 protein: CASSQGGQGSHEQYF

D gene: -
V gene: TRBV2
J gene: TRBJ2-3
clone size: -
CDR3 DNA: TGTGCCAGCAGCGCGGAAGGGGCAGATACGCAGTATTTT
CDR3 protein: CASSAEGADTQYF

D gene: -
V gene: TRBV7-8
J gene: TRBJ1-2
clone size: -
CDR3 DNA: TGTGCCAGCAGCTCTCCTTCCGGACAGAGGGTTGGGTATGGCTACACCTTC
CDR3 protein: CASSSPSGQRVGYGYTF

D gene: -
V gene: TRBV6-1
J gene: TRBJ2-6
clone size: -
CDR3 DNA: TGTGCCAGCAAAACAGGGTTCGGGGCCAACGTCCTGACTTTC
CDR3 protein: CASKTGFGANVLTF

D gene: -
V gene: TRBV6-6
J gene: TRBJ2-5
clone size: -
CDR3 DNA: TGTGCCAGCAGGGCTGGGGGGGCCGGAGAGACCCAGTACTTC
CDR3 protein: CASRAGGAGETQYF

D gene: -
V gene: TRBV2
J gene: TRBJ2-3
clone size: -
CDR3 DNA: TGTGCCAGCAGTGAAGCGCGGGGACGCACAGATACGCAGTATTTT
CDR3 protein: CASSEARGRTDTQYF

D gene: TRBD1
V gene: TRBV5-4
J gene: TRBJ1-2
clone size: -
CDR3 DNA: TGTGCCAGCAGCTGGACAGGGGCCCTCTATGGCTACACCTTC
CDR3 protein: CASSWTGALYGYTF

D gene: TRBD1
V gene: TRBV2
J gene: TRBJ2-5
clone size: -
CDR3 DNA: TGTGCCAGCAGTCGGGACAGGGAAGGGGAGACCCAGTACTTC
CDR3 protein: CASSRDREGETQYF

D gene: TRBD1
V gene: TRBV7-8
J gene: TRBJ2-2
clone size: -
CDR3 DNA: TGTGCCAGCAGCTTTTTGGCAAGACCGGGACAGGGGGTTTCGGCCGGGGAGCTGTTTTTT
CDR3 protein: CASSFLARPGQGVSAGELFF

D gene: -
V gene: TRBV2
J gene: TRBJ1-5
clone size: -
CDR3 DNA: TGTGCCAGCAGCTACAGGGATAATCAGCCCCAGCATTTT
CDR3 protein: CASSYRDNQPQHF

D gene: TRBD1
V gene: TRBV25-1
J gene: TRBJ1-1
clone size: -
CDR3 DNA: TGTGCCAGCAGTGAGGGGGGGACAGGGATGAACACTGAAGCTTTCTTT
CDR3 protein: CASSEGGTGMNTEAFF

D gene: -
V gene: TRBV2
J gene: TRBJ2-1
clone size: -
CDR3 DNA: TGTGCCAGCCGAGATAGGTTGGGCCAGGGAAAGTTCTTC
CDR3 protein: CASRDRLGQGKFF

D gene: -
V gene: TRBV18
J gene: TRBJ2-7
clone size: -
CDR3 DNA: TGTGCCAGCTCACCAGGAGGAGGGGGCAACGAGCAGTACTTC
CDR3 protein: CASSPGGGGNEQYF

D gene: -
V gene: TRBV4-3
J gene: TRBJ1-2
clone size: -
CDR3 DNA: TGCGCCAGCAGCCAAGATACGGAAGGGACTCGCAACTATGGCTACACCTTC
CDR3 protein: CASSQDTEGTRNYGYTF

D gene: TRBD1
V gene: TRBV18
J gene: TRBJ1-2
clone size: -
CDR3 DNA: TGTGCCAGCTCACGGGACAGCCAAAACTATGGCTACACCTTC
CDR3 protein: CASSRDSQNYGYTF

D gene: -
V gene: TRBV30
J gene: TRBJ1-1
clone size: few
CDR3 DNA: TGTGCCTGGAGTCCCACGCGTGAAGCTTTCTTT
CDR3 protein: CAWSPTREAFF

D gene: -
V gene: TRBV30
J gene: TRBJ2-5
clone size: -
CDR3 DNA: TGTGCCTGGAGTGTCAGGGCAGGAGAGACCCAGTACTTC
CDR3 protein: CAWSVRAGETQYF

D gene: -
V gene: TRBV19
J gene: TRBJ1-1
clone size: -
CDR3 DNA: TGTGCCAGTACCCTGGTCGGGGGTACGGCTGAAGCTTTCTTT
CDR3 protein: CASTLVGGTAEAFF

D gene: TRBD2
V gene: TRBV15
J gene: TRBJ2-3
clone size: few
CDR3 DNA: TGTGCCACCAGCAGGACAAGCGGGAGCGGGCCAGATACGCAGTATTTT
CDR3 protein: CATSRTSGSGPDTQYF

D gene: TRBD2
V gene: TRBV5-1
J gene: TRBJ2-1
clone size: -
CDR3 DNA: TGCGCCAGCAGCTTGGTAGCGGGGGGGTGGAATGAGCAGTTCTTC
CDR3 protein: CASSLVAGGWNEQFF

D gene: -
V gene: TRBV4-3
J gene: TRBJ2-5
clone size: few
CDR3 DNA: TGCGCCAGCAGCCAAGACCGGGGGGAGACCCAGTACTTC
CDR3 protein: CASSQDRGETQYF

D gene: -
V gene: TRBV6-5
J gene: TRBJ1-1
clone size: few
CDR3 DNA: TGTGCCAGCAGTTACTTCGGGGGCACTGAAGCTTTCTTT
CDR3 protein: CASSYFGGTEAFF

D gene: TRBD2
V gene: TRBV7-8
J gene: TRBJ2-3
clone size: -
CDR3 DNA: TGTGCCAGCAGCTTTAGGGCTAGCGGGGAAACAGATACGCAGTATTTT
CDR3 protein: CASSFRASGETDTQYF

D gene: TRBD2
V gene: TRBV5-6
J gene: TRBJ2-5
clone size: few
CDR3 DNA: TGTGCCAGCAGCTTAAAAGCGGGGGCCTCGCAAGAGACCCAGTACTTC
CDR3 protein: CASSLKAGASQETQYF

D gene: -
V gene: TRBV7-2
J gene: TRBJ2-1
clone size: -
CDR3 DNA: TGTGCCAGCAGCCCCCAACCCGGGATCGGCTACAATGAGCAGTTCTTC
CDR3 protein: CASSPQPGIGYNEQFF